The sequence of this TCR beta chain was determined in a study of graft-versus-host responses after intestinal transplantation (dated by TCRdb to about 2021). Notes on the research overall: Multivisceral, liver-intestinal, or isolated intestinal transplants were received by the recipients. All recipients received anti-thymocyte globulin induction followed by maintenance tacrolimus and steroids for around 3 years. Graft-versus-host and host-versus-graft alloreactive T cell clones were tracked in the graft, circulation and bone marrow after intestinal transplantation using bulk TCR-beta CDR3 sequencing. To identify alloreactive clones, pre-transplant mixed lymphocyte reaction products were sequenced and then compared with unstimulated pre-transplant donor and recipient T cells. A cohort of about 26 intestinal transplant recipients, including one retransplant, was enrolled, and a few patients lacking pretransplant specimens were excluded. Donor T cell macrochimerism was defined as a peak of at least 4% donor T cells among recipient peripheral blood mononuclear cells. Samples from three later patients were sequenced in-house on an Illumina MiSeq with MiXCR processing rather than by the commercial service. General findings and caveats noted by the study authors: High GvH to HvG T cell clonal ratios were observed in the allografts of patients with donor T cell macrochimerism. The conclusions were limited by the relatively low number and heterogeneity of the intestinal transplant patients. Early after transplant, peak levels of circulating GvH clones were associated with declines in HvG clones. GvH clones were detected in recipient bone marrow, and some appeared earlier in ileal mucosa or blood, consistent with an intestinal mucosal origin.

Per the publication, the time point label means: cells obtained before transplantation from donor or recipient. CD3+CD4+ and CD3+CD8+ populations were FACS-sorted from unstimulated pre-transplant donor and recipient cells taken from spleen or lymph nodes. On this clone itself: Its antigen target is currently unknown. Base qualities are not provided; no much larger clone lies one nucleotide away.

The germline V gene provides CDR1 SGHVS and CDR2 FQNEAQ. Counted from cysteine to phenylalanine, this CDR3 has 18 amino acids. The read is trimmed to its CDR3 DNA, 54 bases read in frame from base 1. Clipping removes 1 base from V and 2 bases from J, with 11 as the unmatched junction base count. Receptor libraries were prepared by the immunoSEQ multiplex PCR assay. For most patients, genomic DNA was isolated with the Qiagen DNeasy Blood and Tissue Kit and shipped frozen to Adaptive Biotechnologies for TCR sequencing. High-throughput TCR-beta CDR3 sequencing of genomic DNA from most patients was performed by Adaptive Biotechnologies. In the source study's methods: TCR sequencing data were retrieved from Adaptive's ImmunoSEQ software for 15 to 20 patients, whereas three other patients were processed with MiXCR and VDJtools. To correct CD4 versus CD8 sorting errors, sequences present in both subsets at a frequency ratio below 5:1 were removed. CDR3 nucleotide sequences shared by donor and recipient were removed because the origin of these sequences could not be assigned. To be classed as alloreactive, a clone needed at least 2-fold expansion over unstimulated cells and a minimum CFSE-low frequency of 0.002% (template counts) or 0.001% (read counts). Mappable clones were those detected in sequenced pre-transplant spleen, lymph node, or MLR CFSE-low populations of the donor or recipient. Cumulative frequency of alloreactive clones was calculated as a percentage of all sequences weighted by copy number. TCRdb mirrors the immuneACCESS table, restricted to in-frame sequences. Some clones are absent from its copies; in checked studies, under half trace to an unresolved V gene, and the reason for the others is unknown. That table is the source of V, J and clone size, and D and trimming were worked out from the DNA. This sample is represented by fewer than 85,000 clones; about 94% of them were singletons. Around 0.56% of the sample is taken by the ten largest.

The chain employs TRBV7-8 and TRBJ2-7; TRBD2 agrees with 10 junctional bases. The TCR sequence derives from a human donor who received an intestinal transplant. The sample consisted of unstimulated CD8+ T cells sorted from spleen or lymph node cells, taken before intestinal transplant. This receptor carries the CDR3 CASSLESSGRPIPYEQYF. At the DNA level, the sequence is TGTGCCAGCAGCTTAGAGAGTAGCGGGAGGCCCATACCCTACGAGCAGTACTTC.